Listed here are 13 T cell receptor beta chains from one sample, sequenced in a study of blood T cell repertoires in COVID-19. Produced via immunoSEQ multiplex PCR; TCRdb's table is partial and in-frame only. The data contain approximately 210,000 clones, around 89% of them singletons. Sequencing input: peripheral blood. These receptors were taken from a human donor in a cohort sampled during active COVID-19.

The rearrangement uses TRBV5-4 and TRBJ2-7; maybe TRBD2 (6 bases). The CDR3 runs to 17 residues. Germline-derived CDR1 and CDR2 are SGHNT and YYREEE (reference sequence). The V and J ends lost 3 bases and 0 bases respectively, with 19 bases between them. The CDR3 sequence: CASSSPLGRGSSYEQYF. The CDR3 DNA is TGTGCCAGCAGCTCCCCCTTGGGGCGGGGAAGCTCCTACGAGCAGTACTTC.

CDR3 DNA: TGTGCCAGCAGCCAAAGGCGGGGCACAGATACGCAGTATTTT. It is translated as CASSQRRGTDTQYF. The chain recombines TRBV3-1 (or the pseudogene TRBV3-2) with TRBJ2-3; possible D gene TRBD2, 5 bases. The length of the CDR3 is 14 residues. Between the trimmed V and J ends, which lost 2 bases and 1 base, there was a span of 7 bases. Per the germline V gene, CDR1 is LGHDT and CDR2 is YNNKEL (reference sequence).

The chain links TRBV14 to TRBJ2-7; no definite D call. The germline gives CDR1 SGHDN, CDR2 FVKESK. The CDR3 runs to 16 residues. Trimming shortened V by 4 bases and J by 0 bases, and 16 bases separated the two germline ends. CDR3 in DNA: TGTGCCAGCAGCCCCCTCTGGGCGCGAGACTCCTACGAGCAGTACTTC. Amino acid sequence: CASSPLWARDSYEQYF.

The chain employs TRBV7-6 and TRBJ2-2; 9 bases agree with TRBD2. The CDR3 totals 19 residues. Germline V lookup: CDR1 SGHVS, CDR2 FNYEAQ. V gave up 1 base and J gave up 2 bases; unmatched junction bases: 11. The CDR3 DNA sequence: TGTGCCAGCAGCTTAGTGGCTAGCGGGACTAGGGGAAACACCGGGGAGCTGTTTTTT. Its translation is CASSLVASGTRGNTGELFF.

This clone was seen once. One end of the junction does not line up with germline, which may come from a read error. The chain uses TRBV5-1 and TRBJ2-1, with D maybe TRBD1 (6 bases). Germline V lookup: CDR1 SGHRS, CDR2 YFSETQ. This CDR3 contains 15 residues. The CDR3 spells CASSQSSSSGAQGIF. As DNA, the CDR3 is TGCGCCAGCAGCCAGTCCTCCTCATCCGGGGCCCAGGGGATCTTC.

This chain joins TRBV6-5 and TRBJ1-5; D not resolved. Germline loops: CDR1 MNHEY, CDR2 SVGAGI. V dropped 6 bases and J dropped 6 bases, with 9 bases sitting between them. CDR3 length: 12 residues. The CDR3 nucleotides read TGTGCCAGCAGGCAACTAAGTCAGCCCCAGCATTTT. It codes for CASRQLSQPQHF.

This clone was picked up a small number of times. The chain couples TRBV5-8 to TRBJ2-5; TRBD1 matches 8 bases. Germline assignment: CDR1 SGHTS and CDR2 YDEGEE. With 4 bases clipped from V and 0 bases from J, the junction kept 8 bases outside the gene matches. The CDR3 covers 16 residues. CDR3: CASSRDGTGHQETQYF. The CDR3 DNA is TGTGCCAGCAGCCGAGACGGGACAGGACACCAAGAGACCCAGTACTTC. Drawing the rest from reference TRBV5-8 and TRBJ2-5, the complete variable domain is EAGVTQSPTHLIKTRGQQATLRCSPISGHTSVYWYQQALGLGLQFLLWYDEGEERNRGNFPPRFSGRQFPNYSSELNVNALELEDSALYLCASSRDGTGHQETQYFGPGTRLLVL.

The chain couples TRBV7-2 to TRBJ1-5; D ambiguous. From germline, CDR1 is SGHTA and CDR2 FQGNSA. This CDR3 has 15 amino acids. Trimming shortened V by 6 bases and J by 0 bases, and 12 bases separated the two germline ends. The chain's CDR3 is CASSFVPYSNQPQHF. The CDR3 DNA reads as TGTGCCAGCAGTTTCGTTCCTTATAGCAATCAGCCCCAGCATTTT.

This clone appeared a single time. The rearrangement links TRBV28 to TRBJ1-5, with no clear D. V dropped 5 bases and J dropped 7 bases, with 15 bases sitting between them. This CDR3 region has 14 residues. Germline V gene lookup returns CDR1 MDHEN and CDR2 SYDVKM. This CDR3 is CASSLGLGRQPQHF. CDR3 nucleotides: TGTGCCAGCAGTCTTGGACTCGGGCGGCAGCCCCAGCATTTT. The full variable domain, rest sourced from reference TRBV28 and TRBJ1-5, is DVKVTQSSRYLVKRTGEKVFLECVQDMDHENMFWYRQDPGLGLRLIYFSYDVKMKEKGDIPEGYSVSREKKERFSLILESASTNQTSMYLCASSLGLGRQPQHFGDGTRLSIL.

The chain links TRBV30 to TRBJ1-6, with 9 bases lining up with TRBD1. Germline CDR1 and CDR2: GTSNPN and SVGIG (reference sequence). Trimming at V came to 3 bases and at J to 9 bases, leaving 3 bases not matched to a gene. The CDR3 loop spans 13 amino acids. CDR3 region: CAWRRQGGSPLHF. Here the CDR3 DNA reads TGTGCCTGGAGAAGACAGGGGGGTTCACCCCTCCACTTT. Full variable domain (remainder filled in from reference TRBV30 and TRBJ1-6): SQTIHQWPATLVQPVGSPLSLECTVEGTSNPNLYWYRQAAGRGLQLLFYSVGIGQISSEVPQNLSASRPQDRQFILSSKKLLLSDSGFYLCAWRRQGGSPLHFGNGTRLTVT.

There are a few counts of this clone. CDR3 DNA: TGTGCCAGCAGCCAGGCCGGGACTCCAGGAGTCGGTGGCTACACCTTC. Translating gives CASSQAGTPGVGGYTF. The chain combines TRBV27 with TRBJ1-2, with a tentative D call TRBD1 (5 bases). This CDR3 has 16 amino acids. Per the germline V gene, CDR1 is MNHEY and CDR2 is SMNVEV (reference sequence). V lost 6 bases to trimming and J lost 7 bases, with 24 bases between them.

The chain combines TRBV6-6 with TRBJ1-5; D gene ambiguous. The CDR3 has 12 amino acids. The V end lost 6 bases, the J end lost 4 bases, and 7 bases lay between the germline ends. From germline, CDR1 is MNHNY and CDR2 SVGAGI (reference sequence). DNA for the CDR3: TGTGCCAGCAGACGGGGAAATCAGCCCCAGCATTTT. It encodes CASRRGNQPQHF.

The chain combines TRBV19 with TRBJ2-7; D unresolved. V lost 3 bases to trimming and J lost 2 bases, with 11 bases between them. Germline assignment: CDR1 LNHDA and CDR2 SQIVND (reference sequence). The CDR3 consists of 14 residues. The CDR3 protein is CASSIADTPYEQYF. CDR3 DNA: TGTGCCAGTAGTATTGCAGATACCCCCTACGAGCAGTACTTC.